Following are 3 T cell receptor beta chains from one sample sequenced in a study of human T cells and chemical hapten exposure. Time point noted: pre-sensitization, week 0. Treatment of the sample: therapeutic diphenylcyclopropenone sensitization with weekly scalp DPC. MiXCR, run by TCRdb on the RACE reads, gives a single entry per CDR3 protein. The repertoire holds fewer than 150,000 distinct CDR3 sequences, with roughly 13% as singletons. The sample was whole blood, taken in connection with sensitization to the hapten diphenylcyclopropenone (DPC). These receptors came from a woman aged 18-29 years with alopecia areata. Some clones in this sample may be carry-over from other donors' samples.

This clonotype was seen only once. The V and J genes are TRBV3-1 and TRBJ2-3; D remains ambiguous. Germline CDR1 is LGHDT and CDR2 is YNNKEL (reference sequence). The CDR3 extends over 15 amino acids. The V gene lost 5 bases and the J gene lost 8 bases, with 20 bases spanning the gap. For the CDR3, the DNA is TGTGCCAGCAGCTCCCGAGGACCCGACCTAGGTACGCAGTATTTT. Translation: CASSSRGPDLGTQYF.

CDR3 loop: CASSLASGGQETQYF. CDR3 nucleotides: TGTGCCAGCAGCTTAGCGTCGGGAGGCCAGGAGACCCAGTACTTC. The chain couples TRBV7-2 to TRBJ2-5, with 7 bases lining up with TRBD2. V gave up 0 bases and J gave up 5 bases; unmatched junction bases: 6. This CDR3 has 15 amino acids. The germline gives CDR1 SGHTA, CDR2 FQGNSA.

At least ten counts were recorded for this clonotype. V and J are TRBV7-2 and TRBJ2-6; TRBD2 matches at 9 bases. Germline V gene lookup returns CDR1 SGHTA and CDR2 FQGNSA. V lost 5 bases and J lost 3; bases outside the gene matches: 8. This CDR3 spans 17 amino acids. CDR3 coding DNA: TGTGCCAGCAGCCTCATGCGGGGGGGCAGTGGGGCCAACGTCCTGACTTTC. It yields the protein CASSLMRGGSGANVLTF.